This TCR beta chain was found in a study of beta chain features in type 1 diabetes. Expressed TCRB transcripts were sequenced because the entire RNA isolate underwent reverse transcription. Data came from immunoSEQ multiplex PCR; TCRdb stores just in-frame clones and leaves some out. The sample carries 350,000 or so clones, about 19% recorded once. This clone has a handful of counts. The CDR3 sequence is 14 residues long. Germline V CDR1 and CDR2: SGHRS, YFSETQ. V lost 9 bases, J lost 2 bases, and 8 bases stayed unmatched. There was one heparinised blood draw per donor, averaging approximately 120 mL. The source of this sequence is a woman younger than 35 in good health. The rearrangement links TRBV5-1 to TRBJ2-3; 8 positions agree with TRBD1. Specimen: naive CD4+ T cells from blood. The CDR3 DNA sequence: TGCGCCACCGGAGTGGGACAGGTCACAGATACGCAGTATTTT. Its translation is CATGVGQVTDTQYF.